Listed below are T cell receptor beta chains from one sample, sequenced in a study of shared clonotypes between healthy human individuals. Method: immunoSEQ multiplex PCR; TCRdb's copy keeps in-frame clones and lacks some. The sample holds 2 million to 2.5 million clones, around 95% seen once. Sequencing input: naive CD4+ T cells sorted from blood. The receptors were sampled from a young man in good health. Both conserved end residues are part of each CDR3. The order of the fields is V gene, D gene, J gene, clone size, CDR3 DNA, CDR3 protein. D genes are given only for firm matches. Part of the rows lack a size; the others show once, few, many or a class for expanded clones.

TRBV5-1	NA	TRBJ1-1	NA	TGCGCCAGCAGTTTCACGGCGGGGACTGAAGCTTTCTTT	CASSFTAGTEAFF
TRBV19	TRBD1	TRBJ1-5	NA	TGTGCCAGCTCCAGGGGGGAACAGCCCCAGCATTTT	CASSRGEQPQHF
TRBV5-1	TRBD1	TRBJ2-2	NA	TGCGCCAGCAGCTCCTCGAGGGGGCACACCGGGGAGCTGTTTTTT	CASSSSRGHTGELFF
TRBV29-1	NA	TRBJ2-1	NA	TGCAGCGTTGAAGACAACTACAATGAGCAGTTCTTC	CSVEDNYNEQFF
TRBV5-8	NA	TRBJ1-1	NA	TGTGCCAGCCAACCACCGGATCAGGTGGGGAACACTGAAGCTTTCTTT	CASQPPDQVGNTEAFF
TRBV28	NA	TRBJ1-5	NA	TGTGCCAGCAGTTTAGGAGTCTGGGGGAGCAATCAGCCCCAGCATTTT	CASSLGVWGSNQPQHF
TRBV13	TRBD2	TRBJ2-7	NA	TGTGCCAGCAGCTTTAGCGGGAGGGCCTCCGAGCAGTACTTC	CASSFSGRASEQYF
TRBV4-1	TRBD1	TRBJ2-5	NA	TGCGCCAGCAGCCACCGTGATGGACCAGGGACAGCCCGGGAGACCCAGTACTTC	CASSHRDGPGTARETQYF
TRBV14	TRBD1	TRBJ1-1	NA	TGTGCCAGCAGCCCGATACAGGGGTCGACTGAAGCTTTCTTT	CASSPIQGSTEAFF
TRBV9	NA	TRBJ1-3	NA	TGTGCCAGCAGCGTGGGGGGCGCTGGAAACACCATATATTTT	CASSVGGAGNTIYF
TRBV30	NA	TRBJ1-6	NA	TGTGCCTCTAGAGGGAATAATTCACCCCTCCACTTT	CASRGNNSPLHF
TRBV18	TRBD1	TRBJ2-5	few	TGTGCCAGCTCACCACCGACAGGGGTGGAGACCCAGTACTTC	CASSPPTGVETQYF
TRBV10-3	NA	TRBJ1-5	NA	TGTGCCATCTCGGCAGGGAGTCAGCCCCAGCATTTT	CAISAGSQPQHF
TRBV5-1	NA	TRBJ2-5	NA	TGCGCCAGCAGCCCCCCGACTCCCGGAGAGACCCAGTACTTC	CASSPPTPGETQYF
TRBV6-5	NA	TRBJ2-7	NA	TGTGCCAGCAGTTACCGCAGACAGGACCACTACGAGCAGTACTTC	CASSYRRQDHYEQYF
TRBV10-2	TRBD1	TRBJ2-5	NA	TGCGCCAGCAGTGGCCTAGGGACAGGGAGAGAGACCCAGTACTTC	CASSGLGTGRETQYF